This TCR beta chain was documented in a study of cytomegalovirus exposure and HLA in healthy donors. Study-wide context: Earlier sequencing of about 179 million T cells yielded 100 million to 120 million unique TCR beta sequences.

With 60 Vbeta and 13 Jbeta primers, the PCR was carried out. This table comes from immunoSEQ multiplex PCR, and its TCRdb copy is limited to in-frame clones, with some not included. The repertoire holds under 150,000 clones, with roughly 80% as singletons. Turning to this clone: Its antigen is unknown.

Study-level results: Excluded were some V segments that proved indistinguishable, including TRBV6-2 and TRBV6-3.

Trimming stripped 7 bases from V and 6 bases from J, with 19 bases between. Germline V gives CDR1 LGHNT, CDR2 FRNRAP. This CDR3 has 15 residues. The sequence was collected from a woman in her forties in good health and CMV-seropositive. This chain uses TRBV12-5 with TRBJ1-5; D perhaps matches TRBD1 (5 bases). The sample taken for sequencing was PBMCs. CDR3 coding DNA: TGTGCTAGTGCTCAGGGATCCCTAGTAGGTCAGCCCCAGCATTTT. Translating it yields CASAQGSLVGQPQHF.